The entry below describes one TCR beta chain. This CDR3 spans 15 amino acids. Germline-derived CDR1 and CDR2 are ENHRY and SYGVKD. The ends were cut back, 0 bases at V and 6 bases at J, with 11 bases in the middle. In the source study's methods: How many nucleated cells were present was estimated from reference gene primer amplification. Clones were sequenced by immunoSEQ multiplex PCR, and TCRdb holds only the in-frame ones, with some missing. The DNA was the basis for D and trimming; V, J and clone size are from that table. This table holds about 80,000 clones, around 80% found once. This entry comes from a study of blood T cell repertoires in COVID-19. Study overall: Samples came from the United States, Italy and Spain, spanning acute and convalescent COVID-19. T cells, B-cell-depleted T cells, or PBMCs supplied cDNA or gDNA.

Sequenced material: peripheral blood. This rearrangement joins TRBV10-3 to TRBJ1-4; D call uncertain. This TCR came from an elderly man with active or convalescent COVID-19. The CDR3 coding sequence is TGTGCCATCAGTGAGTCCGGCAGGTCGGATGAAAAACTGTTTTTT. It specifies CAISESGRSDEKLFF.